This TCR beta chain appears in the sequencing data of a study of control samples from healthy donors and cancer patients. This CDR3 is built from 14 residues. V lost 3 bases, J lost 4 bases, and 12 bases lay in between. Germline V gene lookup returns CDR1 MNHNS and CDR2 SASEGT. TCRdb's copy holds only in-frame clones and misses some; the assay was immunoSEQ multiplex PCR. The sample shows 90,000 to 130,000 clones, about 80% of them seen only once. Sample: blood. The chain has TRBV6-1 and TRBJ1-2; a weak D match, TRBD1 (5 bases). This receptor was taken from a man aged 18 to 29 in good health. Here the CDR3 reads CASSEGRGIYGYTF. The CDR3 DNA reads TGTGCCAGCAGTGAGGGTCGGGGCATCTATGGCTACACCTTC.